This section outlines one T cell receptor (beta chain) sequence together with its context. The antigen is unknown. The sample belongs to a study of CXCR3-negative and CXCR3-positive naive CD8 T cells. Study-wide results and caveats: More hydrophobic TRB CDR3s occurred in CXCR3-positive than in CXCR3-negative naive cells.

This CDR3 contains 14 residues. Germline assignment: CDR1 SGHNT and CDR2 YENEEA. 5' RACE with UMI labels generated the TRB cDNA libraries. TCRdb reworked the 5' RACE reads into one entry per CDR3 protein, no DNA. The listing records 80,000 to 100,000 distinct CDR3 sequences. The specimen sequenced was naive CXCR3+ CD8+ T cells from blood. Subset meaning: CD45RO-CCR7+CD27+CD95- naive CD8+ T cells expressing CXCR3 (TNR3+). The V gene is TRBV11-3, the J gene TRBJ2-1. The TCR sequence derives from a human donor in good health. Some clones in this sample may be carry-over from other donors' samples. CDR3 protein: CASSHRGASNEQLF.